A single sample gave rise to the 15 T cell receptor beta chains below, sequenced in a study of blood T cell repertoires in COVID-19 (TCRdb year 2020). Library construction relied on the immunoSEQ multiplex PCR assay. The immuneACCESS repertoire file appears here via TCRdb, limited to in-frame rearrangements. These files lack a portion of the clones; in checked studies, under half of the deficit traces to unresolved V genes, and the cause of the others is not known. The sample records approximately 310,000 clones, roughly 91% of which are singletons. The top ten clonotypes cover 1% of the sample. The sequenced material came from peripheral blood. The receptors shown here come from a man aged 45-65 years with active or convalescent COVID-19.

The CDR3 nucleotides read TGTGCCAGCAGCTTAGACTTTGCGAACACAGATACGCAGTATTTT. This codes for CASSLDFANTDTQYF. This chain links TRBV7-2 with TRBJ2-3; D remains unclear. V was pared by 1 base and J by 2 bases, with 10 bases between. The germline CDR1 and CDR2 sequences are SGHTA and FQGNSA. This CDR3 is built from 15 residues. Combining the CDR3 with reference TRBV7-2 and TRBJ2-3 gives the whole variable domain GAGVSQSPSNKVTEKGKDVELRCDPISGHTALYWYRQSLGQGLEFLIYFQGNSAPDKSGLPSDRFSAERTGGSVSTLTIQRTQQEDSAVYLCASSLDFANTDTQYFGPGTRLTVL.

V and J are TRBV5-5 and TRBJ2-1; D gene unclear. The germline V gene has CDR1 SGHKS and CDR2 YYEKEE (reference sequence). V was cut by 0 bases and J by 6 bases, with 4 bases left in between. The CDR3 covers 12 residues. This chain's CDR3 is CASSLDSNEQFF. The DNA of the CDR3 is TGTGCCAGCAGCTTGGACAGCAATGAGCAGTTCTTC.

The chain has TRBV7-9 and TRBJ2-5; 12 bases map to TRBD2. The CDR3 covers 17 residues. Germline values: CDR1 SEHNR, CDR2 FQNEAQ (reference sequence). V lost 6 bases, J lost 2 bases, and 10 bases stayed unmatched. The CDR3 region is CASSRRLAGAQQETQYF. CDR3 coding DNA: TGTGCCAGCAGTCGGAGACTAGCGGGGGCCCAACAAGAGACCCAGTACTTC.

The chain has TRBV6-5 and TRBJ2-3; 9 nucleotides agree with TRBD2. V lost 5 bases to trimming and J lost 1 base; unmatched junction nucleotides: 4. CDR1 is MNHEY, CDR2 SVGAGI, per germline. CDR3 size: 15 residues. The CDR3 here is CASSILAGGTDTQYF. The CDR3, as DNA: TGTGCCAGCAGTATACTAGCGGGTGGCACAGATACGCAGTATTTT.

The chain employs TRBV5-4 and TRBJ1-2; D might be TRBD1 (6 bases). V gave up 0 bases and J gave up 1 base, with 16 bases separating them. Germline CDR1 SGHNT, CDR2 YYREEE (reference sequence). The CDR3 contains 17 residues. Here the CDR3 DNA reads TGTGCCAGCAGCTTGGCTGGTAGGACAGCGATTAACTATGGCTACACCTTC. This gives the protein CASSLAGRTAINYGYTF. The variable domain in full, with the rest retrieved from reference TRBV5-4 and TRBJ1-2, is ETGVTQSPTHLIKTRGQQVTLRCSSQSGHNTVSWYQQALGQGPQFIFQYYREEENGRGNFPPRFSGLQFPNYSSELNVNALELDDSALYLCASSLAGRTAINYGYTFGSGTRLTVV.

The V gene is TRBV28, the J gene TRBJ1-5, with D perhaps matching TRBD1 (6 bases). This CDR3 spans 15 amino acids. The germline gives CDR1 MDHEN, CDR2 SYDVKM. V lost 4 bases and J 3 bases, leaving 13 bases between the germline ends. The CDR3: CASSYQGSDNQPQHF. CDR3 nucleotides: TGTGCCAGCAGTTACCAGGGGAGCGACAATCAGCCCCAGCATTTT.

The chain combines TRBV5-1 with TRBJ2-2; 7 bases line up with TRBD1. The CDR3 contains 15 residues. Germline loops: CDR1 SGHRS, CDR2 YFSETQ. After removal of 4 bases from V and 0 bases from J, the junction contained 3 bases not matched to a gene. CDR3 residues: CASSPGTANTGELFF. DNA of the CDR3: TGCGCCAGCAGCCCAGGGACAGCGAACACCGGGGAGCTGTTTTTT.

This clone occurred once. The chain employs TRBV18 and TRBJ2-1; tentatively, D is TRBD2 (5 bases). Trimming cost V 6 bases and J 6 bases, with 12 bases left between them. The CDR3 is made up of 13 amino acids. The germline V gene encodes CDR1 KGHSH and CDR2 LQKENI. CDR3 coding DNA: TGTGCCAGCTCGGAAGCGGCGGGCAATGAGCAGTTCTTC. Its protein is CASSEAAGNEQFF.

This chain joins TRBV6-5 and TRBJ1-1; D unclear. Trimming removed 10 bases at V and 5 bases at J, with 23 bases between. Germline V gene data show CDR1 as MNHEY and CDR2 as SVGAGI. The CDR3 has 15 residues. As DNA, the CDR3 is TGTGCCACCTCAATCAGGACTCACGCGGAGACTGAAGCTTTCTTT. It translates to CATSIRTHAETEAFF.

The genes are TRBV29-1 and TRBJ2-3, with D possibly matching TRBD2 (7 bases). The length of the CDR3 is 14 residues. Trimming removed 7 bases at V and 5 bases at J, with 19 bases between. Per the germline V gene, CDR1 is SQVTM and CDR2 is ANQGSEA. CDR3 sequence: CSASGQGRVDTQYF. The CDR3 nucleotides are TGCAGCGCCTCGGGGCAGGGGAGGGTAGATACGCAGTATTTT.

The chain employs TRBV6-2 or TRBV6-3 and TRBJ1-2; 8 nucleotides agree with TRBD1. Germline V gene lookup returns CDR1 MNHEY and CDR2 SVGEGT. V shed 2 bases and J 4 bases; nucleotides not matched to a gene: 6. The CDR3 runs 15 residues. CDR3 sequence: CASSYGTGSTYGYTF. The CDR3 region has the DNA TGTGCCAGCAGTTACGGGACAGGATCGACCTATGGCTACACCTTC.

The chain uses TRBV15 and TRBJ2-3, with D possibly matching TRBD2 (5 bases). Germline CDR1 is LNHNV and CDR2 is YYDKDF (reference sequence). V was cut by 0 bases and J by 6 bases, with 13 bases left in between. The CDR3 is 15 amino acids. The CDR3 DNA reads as TGTGCCACCAGCAGAGATCTTAGGAGGACGGATACGCAGTATTTT. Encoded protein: CATSRDLRRTDTQYF. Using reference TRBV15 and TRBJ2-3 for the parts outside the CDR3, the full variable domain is DAMVIQNPRYQVTQFGKPVTLSCSQTLNHNVMYWYQQKSSQAPKLLFHYYDKDFNNEADTPDNFQSRRPNTSFCFLDIRSPGLGDTAMYLCATSRDLRRTDTQYFGPGTRLTVL.

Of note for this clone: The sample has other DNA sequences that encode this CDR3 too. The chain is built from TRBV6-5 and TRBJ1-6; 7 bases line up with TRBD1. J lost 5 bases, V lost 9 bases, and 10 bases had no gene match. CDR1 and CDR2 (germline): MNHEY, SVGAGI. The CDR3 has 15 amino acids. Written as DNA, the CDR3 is TGTGCCAGTAGGCGCGCAACAGGGGATAATTCACCCCTCCACTTT. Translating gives CASRRATGDNSPLHF.

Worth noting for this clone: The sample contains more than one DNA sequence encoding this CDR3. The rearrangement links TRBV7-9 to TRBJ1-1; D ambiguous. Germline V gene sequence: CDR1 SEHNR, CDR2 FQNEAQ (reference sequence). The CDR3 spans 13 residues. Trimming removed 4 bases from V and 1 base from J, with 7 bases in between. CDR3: CASSWSGNTEAFF. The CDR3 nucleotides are TGTGCCAGCAGCTGGTCCGGGAACACTGAAGCTTTCTTT.

The CDR3 loop reads CASSLTPGDQPQHF. In nucleotides, the CDR3 is TGTGCCAGCAGCTTGACCCCAGGGGATCAGCCCCAGCATTTT. This chain connects TRBV5-5 to TRBJ1-5; possible D gene TRBD1, 6 bases. The V end was cut by 1 base, the J end by 5 bases, with 10 bases between. In germline, CDR1 is SGHKS, CDR2 YYEKEE (reference sequence). CDR3 length equals 14 residues.